These T cell receptor beta chains were read from a single sample in a study of T cell responses to AZD1222 COVID-19 vaccine. TCRdb's table, derived via immunoSEQ multiplex PCR, lists solely in-frame clones and lacks some. The table has approximately 170,000 clones, more than 85% seen once; the top ten hold around 4%. The sample in question was peripheral blood, obtained on day 0 of AZD1222 vaccination. These receptors came from an adult in good health. Each CDR3 is given with its conserved first and last residue. The D gene is left open where the match is weak. Clone size is shown for a subset of rows, as once, few, many or a class of expanded clone.

v_call	clone_size	j_call	d_call	cdr3_aa	cdr3_nt
TRBV9	-	TRBJ1-2	TRBD1	CASNRDSNYGYTF	TGTGCCAGCAATAGGGACAGCAATTATGGCTACACCTTC
TRBV28	-	TRBJ1-5	-	CASSLWPAEANQPQHF	TGTGCCAGCAGTTTATGGCCTGCGGAGGCCAATCAGCCCCAGCATTTT
TRBV28	once	TRBJ1-1	-	CASSSSEGQRRNTEAFF	TGTGCCAGCAGTTCATCGGAGGGTCAGCGGCGGAACACTGAAGCTTTCTTT
TRBV11-1	-	TRBJ2-7	-	CASSFDPRGYEQYF	TGTGCCAGCAGCTTTGACCCCCGGGGCTACGAGCAGTACTTC
TRBV6-5	-	TRBJ2-5	TRBD2	CASSLLAGVEETQYF	TGTGCCAGCAGTTTGCTAGCGGGAGTCGAGGAGACCCAGTACTTC
TRBV5-4	-	TRBJ2-7	TRBD2	CASSLGGLAGAYEQYF	TGTGCCAGCAGCTTGGGCGGACTAGCGGGAGCCTACGAGCAGTACTTC
TRBV30	-	TRBJ2-7	TRBD1	CAWSHRGEQYF	TGTGCCTGGAGTCACAGGGGCGAGCAGTACTTC
TRBV2	-	TRBJ2-4	TRBD1	CASQRDRENIQYF	TGTGCGTCCCAGAGGGACAGGGAAAACATTCAGTACTTC
TRBV6-5	-	TRBJ2-7	TRBD2	CASQLAGLSEQYF	TGTGCCAGCCAACTAGCGGGCCTCTCCGAGCAGTACTTC
TRBV21-1	-	TRBJ2-7	-	CASSKIAGYYEQYF	TGTGCCAGCAGCAAGATAGCGGGATACTACGAGCAGTACTTC
TRBV5-1	few	TRBJ1-2	-	CASSGTITGMNYGYTF	TGCGCCAGCAGCGGGACGATTACAGGGATGAACTATGGCTACACCTTC
TRBV5-1	-	TRBJ2-6	-	CASRQNTGANVLTF	TGCGCCAGCAGACAGAATACTGGGGCCAACGTCCTGACTTTC
TRBV5-4	-	TRBJ2-2	-	CASSSPGDTGELFF	TGTGCCAGCAGCTCCCCTGGGGATACCGGGGAGCTGTTTTTT
TRBV5-1	-	TRBJ2-7	-	CASSFEEIGDEQYF	TGCGCCAGCAGCTTTGAGGAGATTGGGGACGAGCAGTACTTC
TRBV25-1	-	TRBJ2-3	-	CASSGYDKSAQYF	TGTGCCAGCAGTGGCTATGATAAATCGGCGCAGTATTTT
TRBV11-3	-	TRBJ2-1	-	CASSEGVIGEQFF	TGTGCCAGCAGTGAGGGTGTTATCGGTGAGCAGTTCTTC
TRBV28	once	TRBJ1-6	-	CASSLGQGSSPLHF	TGTGCCAGCAGTTTAGGCCAGGGGTCTTCACCCCTCCACTTT
TRBV5-5	-	TRBJ1-3	-	CASSLVGSAAGNTIYF	TGTGCCAGCAGCTTGGTTGGGAGTGCCGCTGGAAACACCATATATTTT
TRBV25-1	-	TRBJ2-2	-	CASSEYPRDSGELFF	TGTGCCAGCAGTGAATATCCGAGGGATTCCGGGGAGCTGTTTTTT
TRBV3-1/TRBV3-2	once	TRBJ1-1	-	CASSQEGKAFF	TGTGCCAGCAGCCAAGAGGGTAAGGCTTTCTTT
TRBV11-3	-	TRBJ2-1	TRBD2	CASSWGRGDLSGGEFF	TGTGCCAGCAGCTGGGGGAGGGGAGACTTGTCCGGGGGAGAGTTCTTC
TRBV9	-	TRBJ1-4	TRBD1	CASSEFSQGADDEKLFF	TGTGCCAGCAGCGAATTTTCCCAGGGGGCGGATGATGAAAAACTGTTTTTT
TRBV27	-	TRBJ2-1	-	CASSLYRGYNEQFF	TGTGCCAGCAGTTTATACCGAGGCTACAATGAGCAGTTCTTC
TRBV29-1	-	TRBJ1-1	TRBD1	CSVEEPGQRNEAFF	TGCAGCGTTGAAGAACCGGGACAGAGAAATGAAGCTTTCTTT
TRBV28	-	TRBJ2-7	TRBD2	CATQGSGRSEQYF	TGTGCCACCCAAGGAAGCGGGAGAAGCGAGCAGTACTTC
TRBV19	-	TRBJ2-2	-	CAIHRPPGKNTGELFF	TGTGCCATTCACAGGCCGCCGGGGAAGAACACCGGGGAGCTGTTTTTT
TRBV13	-	TRBJ1-1	-	CASILTGNENTEAFF	TGTGCCAGCATCCTAACAGGGAATGAGAACACTGAAGCTTTCTTT
TRBV5-1	-	TRBJ2-1	TRBD2	CASSPGLAESYNEQFF	TGCGCCAGCAGCCCTGGGCTAGCGGAGTCCTACAATGAGCAGTTCTTC
TRBV7-6	once	TRBJ2-1	-	CASSLGVRTDASYNEQFF	TGTGCCAGCAGCTTAGGAGTTCGGACGGACGCCTCCTACAATGAGCAGTTCTTC
TRBV7-3	-	TRBJ2-2	TRBD2	CASSLRTSGSRRNTGELFF	TGTGCCAGCAGCTTAAGGACTAGCGGGAGTAGGCGGAACACCGGGGAGCTGTTTTTT
TRBV7-3	-	TRBJ2-2	-	CASSFSSGAGELFF	TGTGCCAGCAGCTTCAGCAGTGGGGCCGGGGAGCTGTTTTTT